The T cell receptor beta chain under discussion was sequenced for a study of blood T cell repertoires in COVID-19. Here immunoSEQ multiplex PCR was the method, and the copy in TCRdb shows in-frame clones only, minus some. The table records over 150,000 clones, more than 85% of them present only once. Unmatched junction bases numbered 7, after V lost 6 bases and J lost 6 bases. In germline, CDR1 is SNHLY, CDR2 FYNNEI. This CDR3 contains 14 residues. This clone has more than one count but fewer than ten. The genes are TRBV2 and TRBJ2-2; 7 bases align to TRBD2. The sequencing sample was made of peripheral blood. The clonotype comes from a man aged 55 to 69 with COVID-19, enrolled during active disease. As DNA, the CDR3 is TGTGCCAGCAGGAGAGCGGGGATGGCCGGGGAGCTGTTTTTT. This gives the protein CASRRAGMAGELFF.